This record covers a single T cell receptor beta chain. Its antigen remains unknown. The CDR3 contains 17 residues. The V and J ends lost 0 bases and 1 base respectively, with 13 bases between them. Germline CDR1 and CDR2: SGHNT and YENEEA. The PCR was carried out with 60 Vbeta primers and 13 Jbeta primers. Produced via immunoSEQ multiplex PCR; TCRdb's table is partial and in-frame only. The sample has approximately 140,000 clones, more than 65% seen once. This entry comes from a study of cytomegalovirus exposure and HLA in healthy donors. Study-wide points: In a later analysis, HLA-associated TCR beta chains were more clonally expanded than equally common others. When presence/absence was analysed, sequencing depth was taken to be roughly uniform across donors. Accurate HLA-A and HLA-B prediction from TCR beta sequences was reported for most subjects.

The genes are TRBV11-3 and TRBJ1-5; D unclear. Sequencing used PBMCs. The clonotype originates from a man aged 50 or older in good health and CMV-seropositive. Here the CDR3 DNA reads TGTGCCAGCAGCTTAGAGGTCCGGTCACCAAGCAATCAGCCCCAGCATTTT. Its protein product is CASSLEVRSPSNQPQHF.